This TCR beta chain was documented in a study of cytomegalovirus exposure and HLA in healthy donors. As for the study in general: The 120 or so validation repertoires, a later analysis reported, used the same platform as the 666 first-cohort repertoires.

The germline CDR1 and CDR2 sequences are LGHNT and FRNRAP. The CDR3 covers 14 residues. V dropped 5 bases and J dropped 9 bases, with 17 bases sitting between them. Only in-frame clones appear in the TCRdb table, and some are missing; sequencing was by immunoSEQ multiplex PCR. The data hold a few hundred thousand clones, with 86% observed a single time. A remark on this clone: Antigen unknown.

Study-wide results and caveats: According to a subsequent analysis, TCR clusters from the first cohort were inclined to appear together in the 90 to 150 validation repertoires.

The donors were part of the validation cohort of 120 subjects. That cohort was separate from the first cohort, which comprised some 670 subjects. Sequenced sample: PBMCs. This rearrangement joins TRBV12-5 to TRBJ2-1; maybe TRBD2 (6 bases). This receptor was identified in a woman younger than 30 in good health and CMV-seronegative. The CDR3, as DNA: TGTGCTAGTGGTCCGGCCGACGGGGGAGGTGAGCAGTTCTTC. It yields the protein CASGPADGGGEQFF.